The 10 T cell receptor beta chains below come from one sample, sequenced in a study of graft-versus-host responses after intestinal transplantation. Their antigens remain unidentified. Libraries were prepared by immunoSEQ multiplex PCR; TCRdb keeps only in-frame clonotypes and omits some of them. Here the sample spans 80,000 to 90,000 clones, 85% to 90% being singletons. This material consisted of unstimulated CD4+ T cells sorted from spleen or lymph node cells, taken before intestinal transplant. These receptors all come from a human donor who received an intestinal transplant.

The chain joins TRBV6-5 to TRBJ2-7; D is unresolved. Germline V CDR1 and CDR2: MNHEY, SVGAGI. V gave up 4 bases and J gave up 6 bases, with 7 bases separating them. The CDR3 sequence is 11 residues long. CDR3 DNA sequence: TGTGCCAGCAGTTCCTCCCTCGAGCAGTACTTC. Protein product: CASSSSLEQYF.

The V gene is TRBV5-4, the J gene TRBJ2-1; TRBD2 matches at 12 bases. This CDR3 region has 15 residues. Germline V gene sequence: CDR1 SGHNT, CDR2 YYREEE (reference sequence). V shed 4 bases and J 4 bases; nucleotides not matched to a gene: 3. The CDR3 sequence is CASSLGLAGYNEQFF. CDR3 in DNA: TGTGCCAGCAGCCTCGGACTAGCGGGGTACAATGAGCAGTTCTTC.

The gene calls are TRBV19 and TRBJ2-3; the D gene is possibly TRBD2 (6 bases). V was shortened by 3 bases and J by 5 bases, with 9 bases between the two germline ends. The germline V gene encodes CDR1 LNHDA and CDR2 SQIVND (reference sequence). CDR3 length: 13 residues. CDR3 bases: TGTGCCAGTAGTATGAGACTAGAAGATACGCAGTATTTT. It yields the protein CASSMRLEDTQYF.

The chain is built from TRBV6-1 and TRBJ2-5, with D unresolved. This CDR3 has 14 residues. In germline, CDR1 is MNHNS, CDR2 SASEGT. V lost 2 bases and J 7 bases, leaving 14 bases between the germline ends. The CDR3 sequence: CASSERELSGTQYF. The CDR3, as DNA: TGTGCCAGCAGTGAACGAGAGCTCTCAGGGACCCAGTACTTC.

The chain uses TRBV10-1 and TRBJ2-2; 7 nucleotides align to TRBD1. The J segment lost 5 bases and the V segment lost 8 bases, leaving 11 bases of the junction unmatched. Germline loops: CDR1 WNHNN, CDR2 SYGVQD (reference sequence). The CDR3 consists of 15 residues. In nucleotides, the CDR3 is TGCGCCAGCTCCCCAGCAGGGGGTTCAACCGGGGAGCTGTTTTTT. This codes for CASSPAGGSTGELFF.

The V and J genes are TRBV5-1 and TRBJ1-2; possibly TRBD1 for D (5 bases). CDR1 is SGHRS, CDR2 YFSETQ, per germline. V was cut by 2 bases and J by 6 bases, with 11 bases left in between. The CDR3 spans 13 residues. CDR3 nucleotide sequence: TGCGCCAGCAGCTTCGAGGGAGGGGATGGCTACACCTTC. It encodes CASSFEGGDGYTF.

The chain carries TRBV5-1 and TRBJ2-7; 10 nucleotides match TRBD2. The DNA matches TRBJ2-1 better at its end, which makes the J call doubtful. Germline CDR1 SGHRS, CDR2 YFSETQ. CDR3 length: 15 residues. The CDR3 DNA reads as TGCGCCAGCAGCCCATCTAGCGGGGGTTACAATGAGCAGTTCTTC. Translation: CASSPSSGGYNEQFF.

The chain is built from TRBV6-1 and TRBJ2-5, with 9 bases that match TRBD2. Trimming took 2 bases from V and 4 from J; bases not matched to a gene: 8. This CDR3 has 16 residues. Germline V gene lookup returns CDR1 MNHNS and CDR2 SASEGT. The CDR3 coding sequence is TGTGCCAGCAGTGAAATGGGAGCGGGGGGTGGAGAGACCCAGTACTTC. Protein sequence: CASSEMGAGGGETQYF.

V and J are TRBV5-1 and TRBJ1-1; no clear D gene. Trimming pared 1 base from V and 1 base from J, leaving 5 bases between. Germline assignment: CDR1 SGHRS and CDR2 YFSETQ. The CDR3 runs to 13 residues. This CDR3 reads CASSLTSNTEAFF. CDR3 sequence (DNA): TGCGCCAGCAGCTTGACTTCGAACACTGAAGCTTTCTTT. Drawing the rest from reference TRBV5-1 and TRBJ1-1, the complete variable domain is KAGVTQTPRYLIKTRGQQVTLSCSPISGHRSVSWYQQTPGQGLQFLFEYFSETQRNKGNFPGRFSGRQFSNSRSEMNVSTLELGDSALYLCASSLTSNTEAFFGQGTRLTVV.

In its sample, this clone was seen once. CDR3 protein: CASSWAPLNEQYF. The CDR3 DNA sequence: TGTGCCAGCAGCTGGGCCCCCCTAAACGAGCAGTACTTC. This chain uses TRBV7-6 with TRBJ2-7; D is undetermined. CDR1 and CDR2 from the germline V gene are SGHVS and FNYEAQ. The CDR3 has 13 residues. Trimming removed 4 bases from V and 5 bases from J, with 12 bases in between. The variable domain in full, completed from reference TRBV7-6 and TRBJ2-7, reads GAGVSQSPRYKVTKRGQDVALRCDPISGHVSLYWYRQALGQGPEFLTYFNYEAQQDKSGLPNDRFSAERPEGSISTLTIQRTEQRDSAMYRCASSWAPLNEQYFGPGTRLTVT.